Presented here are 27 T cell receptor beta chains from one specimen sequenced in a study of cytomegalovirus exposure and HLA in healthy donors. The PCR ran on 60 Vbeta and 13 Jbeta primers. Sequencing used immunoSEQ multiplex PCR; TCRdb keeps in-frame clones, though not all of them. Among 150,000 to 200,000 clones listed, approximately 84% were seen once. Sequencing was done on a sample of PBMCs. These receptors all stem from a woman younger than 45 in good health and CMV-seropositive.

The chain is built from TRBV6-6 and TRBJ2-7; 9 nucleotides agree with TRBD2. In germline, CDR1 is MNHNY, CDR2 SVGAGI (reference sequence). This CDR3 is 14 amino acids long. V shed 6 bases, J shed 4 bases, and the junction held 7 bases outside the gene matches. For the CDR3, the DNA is TGTGCCAGCAGATGGGGGACTAGCAGATACGAGCAGTACTTC. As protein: CASRWGTSRYEQYF.

In DNA, the CDR3 is TGCAGCGTAAGAAAGGCGACAGGGGGCGAAGGCTACACCTTC. Its translation: CSVRKATGGEGYTF. The chain recombines TRBV29-1 with TRBJ1-2; 10 bases map to TRBD1. Germline V lookup: CDR1 SQVTM, CDR2 ANQGSEA. J lost 8 bases, V lost 6 bases, and 12 bases had no gene match. The CDR3 contains 14 residues.

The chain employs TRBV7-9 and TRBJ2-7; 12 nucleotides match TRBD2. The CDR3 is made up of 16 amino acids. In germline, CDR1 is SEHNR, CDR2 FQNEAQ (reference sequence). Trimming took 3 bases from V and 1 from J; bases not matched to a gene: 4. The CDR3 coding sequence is TGTGCCAGCAGCTTCTCTAGCGGGGGGGCATCCTACGAGCAGTACTTC. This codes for CASSFSSGGASYEQYF.

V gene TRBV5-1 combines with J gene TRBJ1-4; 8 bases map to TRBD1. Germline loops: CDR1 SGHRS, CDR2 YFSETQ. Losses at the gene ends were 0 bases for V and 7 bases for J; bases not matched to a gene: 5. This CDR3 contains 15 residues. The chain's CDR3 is CASSLGQGAFEKLFF. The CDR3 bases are TGCGCCAGCAGCTTGGGGCAGGGGGCTTTTGAAAAACTGTTTTTT. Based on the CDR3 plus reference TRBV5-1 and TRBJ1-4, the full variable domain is KAGVTQTPRYLIKTRGQQVTLSCSPISGHRSVSWYQQTPGQGLQFLFEYFSETQRNKGNFPGRFSGRQFSNSRSEMNVSTLELGDSALYLCASSLGQGAFEKLFFGSGTQLSVL.

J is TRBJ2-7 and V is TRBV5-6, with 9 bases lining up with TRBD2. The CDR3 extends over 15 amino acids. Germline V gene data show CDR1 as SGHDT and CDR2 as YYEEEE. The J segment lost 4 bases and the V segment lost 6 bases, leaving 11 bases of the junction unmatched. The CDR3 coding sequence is TGTGCCAGCATCCTTGGCGCGGGAGGGCTATACGAGCAGTACTTC. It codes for CASILGAGGLYEQYF.

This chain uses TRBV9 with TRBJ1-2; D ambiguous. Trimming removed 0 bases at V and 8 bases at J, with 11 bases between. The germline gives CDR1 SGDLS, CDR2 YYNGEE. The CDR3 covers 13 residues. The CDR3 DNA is TGTGCCAGCAGCGTAGAGGCCAGCGAGGGCTACACCTTC. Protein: CASSVEASEGYTF.

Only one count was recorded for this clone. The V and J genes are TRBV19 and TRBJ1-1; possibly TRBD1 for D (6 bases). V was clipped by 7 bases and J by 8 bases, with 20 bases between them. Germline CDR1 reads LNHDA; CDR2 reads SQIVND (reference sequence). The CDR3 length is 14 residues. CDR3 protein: CASMVERNRAEAFF. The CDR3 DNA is TGTGCCAGTATGGTCGAGCGGAACAGGGCGGAAGCTTTCTTT.

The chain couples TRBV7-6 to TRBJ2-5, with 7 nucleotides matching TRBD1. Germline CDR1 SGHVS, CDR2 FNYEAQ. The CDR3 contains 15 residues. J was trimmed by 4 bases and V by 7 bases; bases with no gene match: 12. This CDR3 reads CASTSLDRVTETQYF. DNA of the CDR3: TGTGCCAGCACCTCCCTCGACAGGGTCACAGAGACCCAGTACTTC.

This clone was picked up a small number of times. The CDR3 sequence is CASSLTHTTNEKLFF. CDR3 DNA sequence: TGTGCCAGCAGCTTAACCCACACAACTAATGAAAAACTGTTTTTT. This sequence joins TRBV7-9 and TRBJ1-4; D call uncertain. Trimming cost V 2 bases and J 0 bases, with 7 bases left between them. CDR3 length: 15 amino acids. Germline-derived CDR1 and CDR2 are SEHNR and FQNEAQ (reference sequence).

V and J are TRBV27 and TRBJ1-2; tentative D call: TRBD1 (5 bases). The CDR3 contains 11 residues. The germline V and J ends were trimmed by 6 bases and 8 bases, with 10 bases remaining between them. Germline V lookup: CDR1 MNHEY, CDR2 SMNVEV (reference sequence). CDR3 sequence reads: CASSPGRGYTF. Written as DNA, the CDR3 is TGTGCCAGCAGCCCAGGGCGGGGCTACACCTTC.

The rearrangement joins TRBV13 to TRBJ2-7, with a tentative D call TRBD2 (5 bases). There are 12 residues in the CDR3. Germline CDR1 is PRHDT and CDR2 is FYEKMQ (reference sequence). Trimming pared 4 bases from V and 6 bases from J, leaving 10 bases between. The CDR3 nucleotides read TGTGCCAGCAGCTCTGACTATGGCGAGCAGTACTTC. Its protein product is CASSSDYGEQYF. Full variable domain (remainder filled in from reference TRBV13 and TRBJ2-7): AAGVIQSPRHLIKEKRETATLKCYPIPRHDTVYWYQQGPGQDPQFLISFYEKMQSDKGSIPDRFSAQQFSDYHSELNMSSLELGDSALYFCASSSDYGEQYFGPGTRLTVT.

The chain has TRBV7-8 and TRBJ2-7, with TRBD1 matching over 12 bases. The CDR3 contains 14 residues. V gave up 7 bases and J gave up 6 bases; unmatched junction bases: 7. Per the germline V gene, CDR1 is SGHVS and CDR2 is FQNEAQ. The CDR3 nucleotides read TGTGCCAGCACCTACGGGACAGGGGGCGTCGAGCAGTACTTC. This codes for CASTYGTGGVEQYF.

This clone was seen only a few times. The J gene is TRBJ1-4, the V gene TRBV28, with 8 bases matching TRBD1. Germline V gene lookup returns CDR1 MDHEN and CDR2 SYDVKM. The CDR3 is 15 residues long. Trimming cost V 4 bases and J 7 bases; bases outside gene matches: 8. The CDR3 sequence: CASSSPGGGGEKLFF. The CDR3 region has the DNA TGTGCCAGCAGTTCCCCAGGGGGCGGGGGTGAAAAACTGTTTTTT.

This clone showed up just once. CDR3 residues: CASSYGLANYGYTF. The CDR3 DNA is TGTGCCAGCAGTTACGGTCTAGCTAACTATGGCTACACCTTC. This chain uses TRBV6-5 with TRBJ1-2; D is ambiguous. CDR1 is MNHEY and CDR2 is SVGAGI in the germline V gene. This CDR3 spans 14 amino acids. The V end lost 2 bases, the J end lost 0 bases, and 7 bases lay between the germline ends.

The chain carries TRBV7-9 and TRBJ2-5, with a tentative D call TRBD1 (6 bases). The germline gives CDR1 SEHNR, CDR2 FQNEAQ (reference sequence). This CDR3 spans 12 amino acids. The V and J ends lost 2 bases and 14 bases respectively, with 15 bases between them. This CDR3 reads CASSLSRQAEYF. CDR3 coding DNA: TGTGCCAGCAGCTTATCCCGACAGGCGGAATACTTC.

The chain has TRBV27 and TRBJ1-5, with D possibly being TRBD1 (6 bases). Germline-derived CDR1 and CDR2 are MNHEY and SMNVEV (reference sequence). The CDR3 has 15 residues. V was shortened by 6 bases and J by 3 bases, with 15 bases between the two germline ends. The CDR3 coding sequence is TGTGCCAGCAGGATAAATGGACAGTTCAATCAGCCCCAGCATTTT. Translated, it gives CASRINGQFNQPQHF.

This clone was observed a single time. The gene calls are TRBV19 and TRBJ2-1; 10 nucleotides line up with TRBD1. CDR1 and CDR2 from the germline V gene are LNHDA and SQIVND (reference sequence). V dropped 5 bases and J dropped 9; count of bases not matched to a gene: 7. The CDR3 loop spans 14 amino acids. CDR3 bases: TGTGCCAGTAGTGCTCGACAGGGGGCGCGTGAGCAGTTCTTC. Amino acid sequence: CASSARQGAREQFF.

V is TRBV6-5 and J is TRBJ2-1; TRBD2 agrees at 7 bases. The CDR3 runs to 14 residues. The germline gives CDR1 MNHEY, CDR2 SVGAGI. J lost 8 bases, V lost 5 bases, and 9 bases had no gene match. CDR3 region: CASSREGRDDEQFF. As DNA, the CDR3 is TGTGCCAGCAGTAGGGAGGGTCGGGATGATGAGCAGTTCTTC.

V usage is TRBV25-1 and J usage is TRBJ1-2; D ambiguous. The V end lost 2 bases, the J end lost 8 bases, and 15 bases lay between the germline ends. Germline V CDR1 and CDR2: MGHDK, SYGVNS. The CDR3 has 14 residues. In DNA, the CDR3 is TGTGCCAGCAGTGAAGATAGTGAGAGAGGAGGCTACACCTTC. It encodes CASSEDSERGGYTF.

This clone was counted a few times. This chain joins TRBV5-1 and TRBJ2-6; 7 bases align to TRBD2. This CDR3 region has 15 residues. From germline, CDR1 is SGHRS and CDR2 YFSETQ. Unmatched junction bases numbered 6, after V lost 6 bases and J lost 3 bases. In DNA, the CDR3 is TGCGCCAGCAACTCGGGGGGTGGTGGGGCCAACGTCCTGACTTTC. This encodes CASNSGGGGANVLTF.

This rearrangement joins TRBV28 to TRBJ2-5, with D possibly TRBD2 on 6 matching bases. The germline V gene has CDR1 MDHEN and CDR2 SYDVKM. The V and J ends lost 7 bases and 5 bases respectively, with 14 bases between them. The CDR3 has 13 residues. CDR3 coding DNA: TGTGCCAGCAACCGGGACTTACGGGAGACCCAGTACTTC. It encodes CASNRDLRETQYF.

The CDR3 is CASSPTGMGQPQHF. The CDR3 region has the DNA TGTGCCAGCAGCCCGACAGGGATGGGGCAGCCCCAGCATTTT. The chain carries TRBV6-5 and TRBJ1-5; 7 bases align to TRBD1. The CDR3 sequence is 14 residues long. The V and J ends lost 6 bases and 7 bases, in that order; junction bases with no gene match: 9. CDR1 is MNHEY and CDR2 is SVGAGI in the germline V gene.

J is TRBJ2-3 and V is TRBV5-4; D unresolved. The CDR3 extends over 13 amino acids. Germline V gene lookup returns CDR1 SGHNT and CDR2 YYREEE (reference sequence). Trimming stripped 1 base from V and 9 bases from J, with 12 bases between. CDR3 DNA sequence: TGTGCCAGCAGCTTGCAAACGGGTGGCACGCAGTATTTT. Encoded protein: CASSLQTGGTQYF.

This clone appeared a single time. This CDR3 is CASSLEGGLNTEAFF. The CDR3 DNA follows: TGTGCCAGCAGTTTAGAAGGGGGCCTGAACACTGAAGCTTTCTTT. The V call is TRBV27, the J call TRBJ1-1; TRBD1 aligns across 7 bases. Germline V gene sequence: CDR1 MNHEY, CDR2 SMNVEV (reference sequence). The CDR3 runs 15 residues. Unmatched junction bases numbered 3, after V lost 2 bases and J lost 0 bases.

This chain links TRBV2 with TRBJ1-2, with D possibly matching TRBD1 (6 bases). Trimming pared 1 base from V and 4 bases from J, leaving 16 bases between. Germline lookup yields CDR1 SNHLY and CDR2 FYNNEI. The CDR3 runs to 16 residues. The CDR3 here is CASSEDPDSFGYGYTF. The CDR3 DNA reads TGTGCCAGCAGTGAAGACCCGGACAGCTTTGGCTATGGCTACACCTTC.

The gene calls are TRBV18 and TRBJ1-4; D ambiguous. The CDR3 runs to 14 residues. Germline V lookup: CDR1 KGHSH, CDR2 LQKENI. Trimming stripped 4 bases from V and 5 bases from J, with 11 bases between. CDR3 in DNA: TGTGCCAGCTCACTACGGGGAAACAATGAAAAACTGTTTTTT. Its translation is CASSLRGNNEKLFF.

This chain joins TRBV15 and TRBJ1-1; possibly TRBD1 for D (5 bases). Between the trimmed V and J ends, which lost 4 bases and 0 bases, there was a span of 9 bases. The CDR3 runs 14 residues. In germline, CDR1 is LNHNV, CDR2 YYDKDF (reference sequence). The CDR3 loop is CATSNPGLNTEAFF. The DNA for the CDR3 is TGTGCCACCAGCAACCCAGGGTTGAACACTGAAGCTTTCTTT.